One sample yielded the 5 T cell receptor beta chains listed below, sequenced in a study of blood T cell repertoires in COVID-19 (TCRdb year 2020). Library preparation was by the immunoSEQ multiplex PCR assay. Imported from immuneACCESS, the table was reduced by TCRdb to in-frame sequences with V and J called. These copies leave out some clones; in studies compared against another copy, an unresolved V gene accounts for under half, and the cause of the remainder is not known. This sample holds over 110,000 clones; around 84% were observed only once. The ten largest account for about 10% of the sample. The sample was peripheral blood. These TCRs come from a man aged 55 to 70 with active or convalescent COVID-19.

V and J are TRBV30 and TRBJ1-1, with TRBD1 identical over 7 bases. This CDR3 is 15 amino acids long. The trim removed 5 bases at V and 1 base at J, leaving 10 bases unmatched. Germline V CDR1 and CDR2: GTSNPN, SVGIG (reference sequence). The CDR3 here is CAWQSPRQGNTEAFF. The DNA for the CDR3 is TGTGCCTGGCAATCCCCCCGACAGGGGAACACTGAAGCTTTCTTT.

The sample holds one count of this clone. The V and J genes are TRBV5-1 and TRBJ2-2; 10 positions match TRBD1. This CDR3 has 15 residues. Germline V gives CDR1 SGHRS, CDR2 YFSETQ. After removal of 3 bases from V and 3 bases from J, the junction contained 2 bases not matched to a gene. The CDR3: CASSWTGGDTGELFF. CDR3 DNA: TGCGCCAGCAGCTGGACAGGGGGGGACACCGGGGAGCTGTTTTTT.

The genes are TRBV25-1 and TRBJ1-5; D is unclear. The V end was cut by 1 base, the J end by 4 bases, with 2 bases between. Germline V gives CDR1 MGHDK, CDR2 SYGVNS. The CDR3 is 12 residues long. The CDR3 reads CASSESNQPQHF. The CDR3 DNA reads TGTGCCAGCAGTGAATCTAATCAGCCCCAGCATTTT. Filled out from reference TRBV25-1 and TRBJ1-5, the complete variable domain reads EADIYQTPRYLVIGTGKKITLECSQTMGHDKMYWYQQDPGMELHLIHYSYGVNSTEKGDLSSESTVSRIRTEHFPLTLESARPSHTSQYLCASSESNQPQHFGDGTRLSIL.

The table lists this clone with a count of one. This rearrangement joins TRBV7-2 to TRBJ1-1; 9 nucleotides align to TRBD1. The J segment lost 8 bases and the V segment lost 6 bases, leaving 1 base of the junction unmatched. Germline V gene lookup returns CDR1 SGHTA and CDR2 FQGNSA. The CDR3 spans 11 residues. The CDR3 region is CASSTGGEAFF. CDR3 bases: TGTGCCAGCAGTACAGGGGGCGAAGCTTTCTTT.

This clone was observed a single time. The chain couples TRBV24-1 to TRBJ2-5; 7 bases agree with TRBD2. The CDR3 length is 13 residues. After removal of 11 bases from V and 4 bases from J, the junction contained 9 bases not matched to a gene. Germline CDR1 and CDR2: KGHDR and SFDVKD. The CDR3 reads CARSSGVPETQYF. The CDR3 coding sequence is TGTGCCAGATCGAGCGGGGTCCCAGAGACCCAGTACTTC.